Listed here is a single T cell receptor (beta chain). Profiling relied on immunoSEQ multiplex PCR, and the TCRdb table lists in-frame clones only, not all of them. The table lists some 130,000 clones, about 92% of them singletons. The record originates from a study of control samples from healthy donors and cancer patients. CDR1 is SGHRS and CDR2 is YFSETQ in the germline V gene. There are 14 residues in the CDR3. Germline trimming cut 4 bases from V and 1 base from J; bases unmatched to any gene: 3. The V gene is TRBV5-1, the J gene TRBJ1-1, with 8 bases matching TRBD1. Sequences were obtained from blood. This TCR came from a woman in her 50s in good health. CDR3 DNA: TGCGCCAGCAGCCACGGACAGGGGAACACTGAAGCTTTCTTT. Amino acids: CASSHGQGNTEAFF.